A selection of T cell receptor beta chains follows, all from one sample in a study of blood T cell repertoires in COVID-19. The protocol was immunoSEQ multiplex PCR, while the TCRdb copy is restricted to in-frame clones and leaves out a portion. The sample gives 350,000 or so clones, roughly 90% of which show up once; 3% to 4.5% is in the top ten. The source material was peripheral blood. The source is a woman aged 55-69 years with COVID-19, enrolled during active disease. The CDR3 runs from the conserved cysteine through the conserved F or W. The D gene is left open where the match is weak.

cdr3_aa: CASSRQIAEKLFF; j_call: TRBJ1-4; d_call: NA; v_call: TRBV19
cdr3_aa: CASTTQGVPSNEQFF; j_call: TRBJ2-1; d_call: NA; v_call: TRBV7-9
cdr3_aa: CASSPRTGDRAFF; j_call: TRBJ1-1; d_call: TRBD1; v_call: TRBV6-5
cdr3_aa: CASSSVSGATNEKLFF; j_call: TRBJ1-4; d_call: NA; v_call: TRBV18
cdr3_aa: CASSASGDPGYTF; j_call: TRBJ1-2; d_call: NA; v_call: TRBV6-5
cdr3_aa: CASSLDGGKALHF; j_call: TRBJ1-6; d_call: NA; v_call: TRBV7-9
cdr3_aa: CASSPNSGTAFSGNTIYF; j_call: TRBJ1-3; d_call: NA; v_call: TRBV7-2
cdr3_aa: CASSQEVAVNYGYTF; j_call: TRBJ1-2; d_call: NA; v_call: TRBV4-1
cdr3_aa: CASSKPRGNTEAFF; j_call: TRBJ1-1; d_call: NA; v_call: TRBV19
cdr3_aa: CASSLGPAGGEAFF; j_call: TRBJ1-1; d_call: NA; v_call: TRBV7-3
cdr3_aa: CASRETPGGYTF; j_call: TRBJ1-2; d_call: NA; v_call: TRBV5-1
cdr3_aa: CASSLTVNTEAFF; j_call: TRBJ1-1; d_call: NA; v_call: TRBV7-3
cdr3_aa: CASSQGTTATNEKLFF; j_call: TRBJ1-4; d_call: NA; v_call: TRBV7-2
cdr3_aa: CASSEFRGEGHSGNTIYF; j_call: TRBJ1-3; d_call: NA; v_call: TRBV25-1
cdr3_aa: CASSPWGHQPQHF; j_call: TRBJ1-5; d_call: NA; v_call: TRBV5-6
cdr3_aa: CASSQGTEAFF; j_call: TRBJ1-1; d_call: NA; v_call: TRBV5-1
cdr3_aa: CASSWGGTGGMYEQYF; j_call: TRBJ2-7; d_call: TRBD1; v_call: TRBV5-1
cdr3_aa: CASSHRGDQPQHF; j_call: TRBJ1-5; d_call: TRBD1; v_call: TRBV3-1/TRBV3-2
cdr3_aa: CASSISGTVNEKLFF; j_call: TRBJ1-4; d_call: TRBD1; v_call: TRBV19
cdr3_aa: CASSLWTGGKNTEAFF; j_call: TRBJ1-1; d_call: TRBD1; v_call: TRBV5-1
cdr3_aa: CASSPGGRNTGELFF; j_call: TRBJ2-2; d_call: TRBD2; v_call: TRBV28
cdr3_aa: CASSSIAGASTDTQYF; j_call: TRBJ2-3; d_call: TRBD2; v_call: TRBV7-3
cdr3_aa: CASSQDRTQYF; j_call: TRBJ2-5; d_call: NA; v_call: TRBV14
cdr3_aa: CASSLSGAQQFF; j_call: TRBJ2-1; d_call: TRBD2; v_call: TRBV11-3
cdr3_aa: CASSTPDSPGEETQYF; j_call: TRBJ2-5; d_call: NA; v_call: TRBV19
cdr3_aa: CASNDRAAGELFF; j_call: TRBJ2-2; d_call: TRBD1; v_call: TRBV12-3/TRBV12-4
cdr3_aa: CSVDDSGETQYF; j_call: TRBJ2-5; d_call: NA; v_call: TRBV29-1
cdr3_aa: CASTTTASPYEQYF; j_call: TRBJ2-7; d_call: NA; v_call: TRBV5-6
cdr3_aa: CASRLRSGSADTQYF; j_call: TRBJ2-3; d_call: NA; v_call: TRBV2
cdr3_aa: CASSPPSGGTTDTQYF; j_call: TRBJ2-3; d_call: TRBD2; v_call: TRBV3-1/TRBV3-2
cdr3_aa: CASSGISLDTEAFF; j_call: TRBJ1-1; d_call: NA; v_call: TRBV10-2
cdr3_aa: CASSGQMNTEAFF; j_call: TRBJ1-1; d_call: TRBD1; v_call: TRBV19
cdr3_aa: CASSLASRGSSGNTIYF; j_call: TRBJ1-3; d_call: NA; v_call: TRBV5-1
cdr3_aa: CASSIRGPGANVLTF; j_call: TRBJ2-6; d_call: TRBD1; v_call: TRBV19